What follows are 17 T cell receptor beta chains derived from one specimen sequenced in a study of cytomegalovirus exposure and HLA in healthy donors. 60 Vbeta and 13 Jbeta primers were used in PCR. The method was immunoSEQ multiplex PCR; TCRdb's version includes in-frame clones alone and lacks a portion of them. The data hold about 110,000 clones, with 55% to 75% observed a single time. Source material: PBMCs. The receptors originated from a woman in her seventies in good health and CMV-seropositive.

The V gene is TRBV6-5, the J gene TRBJ2-7; 8 bases are shared with TRBD1. Germline CDR1 reads MNHEY; CDR2 reads SVGAGI. The CDR3 is 13 residues long. Trimming removed 5 bases from V and 7 bases from J; junction bases left unmatched: 7. CDR3 nucleotide sequence: TGTGCCAGCAGTCCCCGGACAGGGAGGGAGCAGTACTTC. It encodes CASSPRTGREQYF.

This clone was found a few times. This CDR3 reads CAGQGFPNTEAFF. The CDR3, as DNA: TGTGCCGGACAGGGATTTCCGAACACTGAAGCTTTCTTT. V usage is TRBV6-6 and J usage is TRBJ1-1; 8 bases are shared with TRBD1. Losses at the gene ends were 11 bases for V and 1 base for J; bases not matched to a gene: 6. Germline lookup yields CDR1 MNHNY and CDR2 SVGAGI (reference sequence). The CDR3 covers 13 residues.

This clone was picked up a small number of times. The gene calls are TRBV4-3 and TRBJ2-3, with a possible D match to TRBD2 (6 bases). CDR1 and CDR2 from the germline V gene are LGHNA and YSLEER. CDR3 length equals 16 residues. The V end lost 0 bases, the J end lost 2 bases, and 12 bases lay between the germline ends. CDR3 in amino acids: CASSQEAGLPTDTQYF. The CDR3 DNA follows: TGCGCCAGCAGCCAAGAGGCGGGGTTACCCACAGATACGCAGTATTTT.

The CDR3 DNA follows: TGTGCCAGCAGCTTACGACGGGGGGCATACAATGAGCAGTTCTTC. This sequence encodes CASSLRRGAYNEQFF. The chain has TRBV13 and TRBJ2-1; D perhaps matches TRBD2 (7 bases). CDR1 and CDR2 from the germline V gene are PRHDT and FYEKMQ (reference sequence). The germline V and J ends were trimmed by 2 bases and 4 bases, with 12 bases remaining between them. CDR3 length: 15 amino acids.

The rearrangement uses TRBV2 and TRBJ1-1; 10 bases are a match to TRBD1. Germline CDR1 and CDR2: SNHLY and FYNNEI. CDR3 length equals 17 residues. The ends lost 6 bases at V and 3 bases at J; junction bases unmatched: 13. CDR3 sequence: CASRPGQGYRWDTEAFF. The CDR3 DNA follows: TGTGCCAGCAGGCCGGGACAGGGGTATCGATGGGACACTGAAGCTTTCTTT.

The CDR3 loop reads CASSYSGGGSNQPQHF. CDR3 DNA: TGTGCCAGCAGTTACTCGGGGGGTGGAAGCAATCAGCCCCAGCATTTT. The rearrangement joins TRBV6-5 to TRBJ1-5; D is possibly TRBD1 (5 bases). V was trimmed by 0 bases and J by 1 base, leaving 10 bases between them. This CDR3 has 16 residues. CDR1 is MNHEY, CDR2 SVGAGI, per germline.

The V and J genes are TRBV20-1 and TRBJ2-1, with 7 bases fitting TRBD1. V shed 7 bases, J shed 6 bases, and the junction held 3 bases outside the gene matches. CDR1 and CDR2 from the germline V gene are DFQATT and SNEGSKA (reference sequence). This CDR3 is 11 amino acids long. CDR3 protein: CSVTGSNEQFF. CDR3 coding DNA: TGCAGTGTGACAGGGAGCAATGAGCAGTTCTTC.

V and J are TRBV19 and TRBJ2-1, with TRBD2 as a possible D gene (5 bases). Germline CDR1 reads LNHDA; CDR2 reads SQIVND (reference sequence). The CDR3 runs 11 residues. The germline V and J ends were trimmed by 3 bases and 13 bases, with 10 bases remaining between them. The CDR3 here is CASSILGVQFF. The CDR3 coding sequence is TGTGCCAGTAGTATCTTGGGAGTTCAGTTCTTC. The whole variable domain, filled in from reference TRBV19 and TRBJ2-1, reads DGGITQSPKYLFRKEGQNVTLSCEQNLNHDAMYWYRQDPGQGLRLIYYSQIVNDFQKGDIAEGYSVSREKKESFPLTVTSAQKNPTAFYLCASSILGVQFFGPGTRLTVL.

V gene TRBV18 combines with J gene TRBJ2-3, with unresolved D. The CDR3 runs 15 residues. V was shortened by 0 bases and J by 2 bases, with 9 bases between the two germline ends. The germline CDR1 and CDR2 sequences are KGHSH and LQKENI. The CDR3 loop is CASSPPYGFTDTQYF. Here the CDR3 DNA reads TGTGCCAGCTCACCACCTTACGGGTTCACAGATACGCAGTATTTT. Full variable domain (outside the CDR3, taken from reference TRBV18 and TRBJ2-3): NAGVMQNPRHLVRRRGQEARLRCSPMKGHSHVYWYRQLPEEGLKFMVYLQKENIIDESGMPKERFSAEFPKEGPSILRIQQVVRGDSAAYFCASSPPYGFTDTQYFGPGTRLTVL.

The rearrangement joins TRBV11-2 to TRBJ1-6, with a tentative D call TRBD1 (5 bases). From germline, CDR1 is SGHAT and CDR2 FQNNGV. The CDR3 length is 14 residues. Trimming left V 5 bases short and J 6 bases short, with 11 bases between. DNA of the CDR3: TGTGCCAGCAGCACCCTGGGGGGTAATTCACCCCTCCACTTT. It specifies CASSTLGGNSPLHF.

The chain is built from TRBV5-6 and TRBJ2-1, with D perhaps matching TRBD1 (6 bases). Trimming left V 0 bases short and J 6 bases short, with 10 bases between. This CDR3 is 14 amino acids long. The germline V gene encodes CDR1 SGHDT and CDR2 YYEEEE. CDR3 sequence (DNA): TGTGCCAGCAGCTTGGAGGGACATGTCAATGAGCAGTTCTTC. This codes for CASSLEGHVNEQFF.

V and J are TRBV6-6 and TRBJ2-7; a weak D match, TRBD1 (5 bases). Per the germline V gene, CDR1 is MNHNY and CDR2 is SVGAGI (reference sequence). The CDR3 has 14 residues. V was clipped by 3 bases and J by 5 bases, with 14 bases between them. DNA for the CDR3: TGTGCCAGCAGTTATAAAGCCGACAGAAACGAGCAGTACTTC. Residues: CASSYKADRNEQYF.

The chain carries TRBV7-2 and TRBJ1-3, with unresolved D. Germline CDR1 reads SGHTA; CDR2 reads FQGNSA. This CDR3 has 18 amino acids. Trimming cost V 3 bases and J 2 bases, with 20 bases left between them. CDR3 DNA sequence: TGTGCCAGCAGCTTTGCTCGCATAGAGGGTAAGGCTGGAAACACCATATATTTT. The encoded protein is CASSFARIEGKAGNTIYF.

There are a few counts of this clone. The chain is built from TRBV2 and TRBJ1-2, with D perhaps TRBD1 (6 bases). V lost 4 bases to trimming and J lost 8 bases, with 17 bases between them. CDR3 size: 14 residues. The germline V gene has CDR1 SNHLY and CDR2 FYNNEI. The CDR3 DNA reads TGTGCCAGCAGTGTAGGCAGGGGATTCGGAGGCTACACCTTC. Amino acids: CASSVGRGFGGYTF.

This clone was counted between two and nine times. The chain recombines TRBV10-3 with TRBJ1-1; a weak D match, TRBD1 (6 bases). The CDR3 contains 13 residues. CDR1 is ENHRY, CDR2 SYGVKD, per germline. V was trimmed by 8 bases and J by 8 bases, leaving 18 bases between them. For the CDR3, the DNA is TGTGCCATCTGCCCCCAACAGGGCTCGGAAGCTTTCTTT. Translation gives CAICPQQGSEAFF.

This clone was detected a few times. This rearrangement joins TRBV7-9 to TRBJ2-1; D is ambiguous. This CDR3 is 14 amino acids long. The V gene's germline CDR1 is SEHNR and CDR2 FQNEAQ (reference sequence). The V and J ends lost 5 bases and 0 bases respectively, with 8 bases between them. This CDR3 reads CASSQRGSYNEQFF. As DNA, the CDR3 is TGTGCCAGCAGCCAGAGAGGCTCCTACAATGAGCAGTTCTTC.

The chain combines TRBV5-1 with TRBJ2-5, with 7 bases fitting TRBD1. The CDR3 is 14 amino acids. CDR1 is SGHRS and CDR2 is YFSETQ in the germline V gene. V shed 2 bases and J 1 base; nucleotides not matched to a gene: 2. CDR3: CASSFRDSQETQYF. In nucleotides, the CDR3 is TGCGCCAGCAGCTTCCGGGACAGCCAAGAGACCCAGTACTTC.